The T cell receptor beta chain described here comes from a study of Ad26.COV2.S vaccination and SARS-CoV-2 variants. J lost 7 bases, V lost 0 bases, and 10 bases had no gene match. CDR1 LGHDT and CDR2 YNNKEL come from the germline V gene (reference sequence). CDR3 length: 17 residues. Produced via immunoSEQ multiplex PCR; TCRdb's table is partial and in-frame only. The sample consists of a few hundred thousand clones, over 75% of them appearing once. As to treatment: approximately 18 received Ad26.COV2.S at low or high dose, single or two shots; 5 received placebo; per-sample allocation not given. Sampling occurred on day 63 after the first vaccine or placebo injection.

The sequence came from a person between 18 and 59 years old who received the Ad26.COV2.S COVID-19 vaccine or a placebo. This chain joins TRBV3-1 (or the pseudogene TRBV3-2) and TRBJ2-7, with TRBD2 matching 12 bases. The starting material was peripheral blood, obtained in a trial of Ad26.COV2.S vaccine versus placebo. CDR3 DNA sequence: TGTGCCAGCAGCCAAGAACACGGACTAGCGGGGCTCCGGGAGCAGTACTTC. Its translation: CASSQEHGLAGLREQYF.